The clone carrying this TCR beta chain has a handful of counts. The sample belongs to a study of blood T cell repertoires in COVID-19. Method: immunoSEQ multiplex PCR; TCRdb's copy keeps in-frame clones and lacks some. The data show about 250,000 clones, 70% to 90% seen once. This CDR3 spans 15 amino acids. With V trimmed by 2 bases and J by 7 bases, 2 bases remained unmatched. Germline V gene data show CDR1 as MGHRA and CDR2 as YSYEKL. This TCR was sampled from a woman under 40 with COVID-19, enrolled during active disease. Material for sequencing was peripheral blood. The chain recombines TRBV4-1 with TRBJ1-6, with TRBD1 matching 10 bases. For the CDR3, the DNA is TGCGCCAGCAGCCAAAAGGGACAGGGGAATTCACCCCTCCACTTT. The encoded protein is CASSQKGQGNSPLHF.